This TCR beta chain derives from a study of T cell repertoires in cytomegalovirus infection. Study-level background: In the study, CMV epitopes included recently identified HLA-C-restricted and well-studied HLA-B-restricted ones. Indications of both CMV infection and matching HLA type were provided by public TCR beta signatures. Study-wide results and caveats: People with CMV and the relevant HLA were identified by cumulative public TCR beta family frequency.

From the reads, TCRdb called clonotypes with MiXCR, one entry per CDR3 protein. This sample has hundreds of thousands of distinct CDR3 sequences, with about 42% found just once. Remarks on this clonotype: The antigen remains undetermined.

This CDR3 has 18 amino acids. V shed 4 bases, J shed 0 bases, and the junction held 13 bases outside the gene matches. Per germline, CDR1 LGHDT and CDR2 YNNKEL (reference sequence). The chain combines TRBV3-1 with TRBJ2-3; 7 nucleotides match TRBD1. The source is a human donor in good health (CMV status not recorded). Some clones in this sample may be carry-over from other donors' samples. This material consisted of cultured PBMCs, taken from culture after CMV antigen stimulation. The CDR3 sequence: CASSPRGYGSPSTDTQYF. The CDR3 bases are TGTGCCAGCAGCCCCAGGGGGTACGGCTCACCTAGCACAGATACGCAGTATTTT.